This entry describes one T cell receptor (beta chain). The authors' processing: Amplification of reference gene primers provided the estimated nucleated cell counts. Clones were sequenced by immunoSEQ multiplex PCR, and TCRdb holds only the in-frame ones, with some missing. The V and J calls and clone size were taken over from that table, and D and trimming were inferred from the DNA. The sample yields fewer than 250,000 clones, around 85% seen once. The ends were cut back, 1 base at V and 5 bases at J, with 14 bases in the middle. This CDR3 comprises 15 residues. Germline values: CDR1 SSHAT, CDR2 FNYEAQ (reference sequence). These data originate in a study of blood T cell repertoires in COVID-19. Study as a whole: There were acute and convalescent COVID-19 samples, and they came from the United States, Italy and Spain. PBMCs, B-cell-depleted T cells, or T cells were the source of the cDNA or gDNA that made up the material.

This chain uses TRBV7-7 with TRBJ2-5; TRBD1 is a possible D gene (6 bases). The source is a woman aged 45-59 years with acute or convalescent COVID-19. What was sequenced was peripheral blood. This CDR3 is CASSLGVGGWETQYF. The CDR3 nucleotides read TGTGCCAGCAGCTTAGGGGTAGGGGGTTGGGAGACCCAGTACTTC.